These 11 T cell receptor beta chains were all obtained from the same sample, sequenced in a study of blood T cell repertoires in COVID-19. Generated by immunoSEQ multiplex PCR, the TCRdb table keeps only in-frame clones and is missing some. The sample lists fewer than 500,000 clones, 87% occurring once. The material sequenced was PBMCs or T cells enriched from blood (not recorded which). The receptors derive from a woman under 30 who had recovered from COVID-19.

V is TRBV6-5 and J is TRBJ2-5, with D possibly matching TRBD1 (5 bases). The CDR3 runs 14 residues. Trimming cost V 6 bases and J 4 bases, with 15 bases left between them. Germline CDR1 MNHEY, CDR2 SVGAGI. The CDR3 loop reads CASSSEAGSETQYF. In DNA, the CDR3 is TGTGCCAGCAGCTCGGAAGCAGGGTCAGAGACCCAGTACTTC.

V is TRBV28 and J is TRBJ1-5, with 9 nucleotides matching TRBD1. This CDR3 contains 18 residues. With V trimmed by 3 bases and J by 0 bases, 9 bases remained unmatched. Germline-derived CDR1 and CDR2 are MDHEN and SYDVKM. CDR3 DNA sequence: TGTGCCAGCAGTTTCCCCGACAGGGGGTACAATAGCAATCAGCCCCAGCATTTT. Translating it yields CASSFPDRGYNSNQPQHF.

This clone was detected only a few times. V and J are TRBV5-6 and TRBJ1-6; D unclear. Looked up from germline, CDR1 is SGHDT and CDR2 is YYEEEE. Trimming left V 4 bases short and J 8 bases short, with 13 bases between. This CDR3 contains 14 residues. CDR3 sequence: CASSDSGSDSPLHF. The CDR3 bases are TGTGCCAGCAGCGATTCTGGTTCGGATTCACCCCTCCACTTT.

This sequence joins TRBV3-1 (or the pseudogene TRBV3-2) and TRBJ1-3, with 7 bases matching TRBD1. Germline V gene lookup returns CDR1 LGHDT and CDR2 YNNKEL (reference sequence). The CDR3 contains 15 residues. V lost 1 base and J lost 3; bases outside the gene matches: 3. CDR3 nucleotide sequence: TGTGCCAGCAGCCAAGGGACAGGCAGTGGAAACACCATATATTTT. This codes for CASSQGTGSGNTIYF.

Here the CDR3 reads CASSQDLAGSTQYF. In nucleotides, the CDR3 is TGTGCCAGCAGCCAAGATTTGGCGGGAAGTACGCAGTATTTT. The rearrangement links TRBV3-1 (or the pseudogene TRBV3-2) to TRBJ2-3; perhaps TRBD2 as D (6 bases). The V and J ends lost 0 bases and 8 bases respectively, with 12 bases between them. CDR3 length equals 14 residues. Germline-derived CDR1 and CDR2 are LGHDT and YNNKEL (reference sequence).

This chain joins TRBV4-1 and TRBJ2-5; D not certain. The ends were cut back, 1 base at V and 2 bases at J, with 8 bases in the middle. This CDR3 has 14 residues. Germline V lookup: CDR1 MGHRA, CDR2 YSYEKL. CDR3 bases: TGCGCCAGCAGCCAAGTACTCCCACAAGAGACCCAGTACTTC. Its translation: CASSQVLPQETQYF.

This clone turned up a few times. V is TRBV6-1 and J is TRBJ1-2; TRBD1 agrees at 7 bases. V was pared by 3 bases and J by 5 bases, with 6 bases of the junction left unmatched. Looked up from germline, CDR1 is MNHNS and CDR2 is SASEGT. The CDR3 sequence is 14 residues long. The CDR3 bases are TGTGCCAGCAGTGATCCTGGGACAGAGTATGGCTACACCTTC. This translates into CASSDPGTEYGYTF.

The chain recombines TRBV5-1 with TRBJ2-5, with a weak D call TRBD1 (6 bases). The CDR3 runs 13 residues. The germline V gene has CDR1 SGHRS and CDR2 YFSETQ. The ends were cut back, 5 bases at V and 1 base at J, with 9 bases in the middle. CDR3 residues: CASRVGGQETQYF. The CDR3 coding sequence is TGCGCCAGCAGGGTAGGGGGCCAAGAGACCCAGTACTTC.

This chain uses TRBV30 with TRBJ1-1; D gene unclear. The CDR3 loop spans 12 amino acids. Trimming removed 0 bases at V and 6 bases at J, with 8 bases between. Germline values: CDR1 GTSNPN, CDR2 SVGIG (reference sequence). For the CDR3, the DNA is TGTGCCTGGAGTGTAGAGTACGCTGAAGCTTTCTTT. Amino acid sequence: CAWSVEYAEAFF.

The chain has TRBV7-9 and TRBJ1-1; TRBD1 matches at 8 bases. This CDR3 region has 15 residues. The ends lost 1 base at V and 3 bases at J; junction bases unmatched: 4. CDR1 is SEHNR and CDR2 is FQNEAQ in the germline V gene (reference sequence). Here the CDR3 DNA reads TGTGCCAGCAGCTTAGATCGGACAGGGTACACTGAAGCTTTCTTT. It codes for CASSLDRTGYTEAFF.

This rearrangement joins TRBV5-1 to TRBJ1-6; 8 nucleotides line up with TRBD1. The trim removed 4 bases at V and 5 bases at J, leaving 8 bases unmatched. The CDR3 has 16 amino acids. Per the germline V gene, CDR1 is SGHRS and CDR2 is YFSETQ. The CDR3 sequence: CASSRGQALNNSPLHF. The DNA of the CDR3 is TGCGCCAGCAGCCGGGGACAGGCTCTAAATAATTCACCCCTCCACTTT. The full variable domain, completed using reference TRBV5-1 and TRBJ1-6, is KAGVTQTPRYLIKTRGQQVTLSCSPISGHRSVSWYQQTPGQGLQFLFEYFSETQRNKGNFPGRFSGRQFSNSRSEMNVSTLELGDSALYLCASSRGQALNNSPLHFGNGTRLTVT.